One sample yielded the 10 T cell receptor beta chains listed below, sequenced in a study of identical twins. MiXCR, run by TCRdb on the 5' RACE reads, gives a single entry per CDR3 protein. The sample records hundreds of thousands of distinct CDR3 sequences, less than 10% being singletons. These same data were also listed under a study on yellow fever vaccine responses in identical twins.

Sequenced input: PBMCs. The receptors stem from a woman between 18 and 29 years old in good health.

The genes are TRBV15 and TRBJ1-4; D is possibly TRBD1 (5 bases). Germline CDR1 is LNHNV and CDR2 is YYDKDF (reference sequence). The CDR3 contains 17 residues. V lost 0 bases and J lost 0, with 11 bases in between. CDR3 nucleotides: TGTGCCACCAGCAGAGATTCTGCGGGGGCAACTAATGAAAAACTGTTTTTT. Translation: CATSRDSAGATNEKLFF.

The sample holds a few counts of this clonotype. The chain links TRBV29-1 to TRBJ2-3; TRBD2 matches at 9 bases. The J segment lost 4 bases and the V segment lost 4 bases, leaving 9 bases of the junction unmatched. This CDR3 spans 15 amino acids. Germline V CDR1 and CDR2: SQVTM, ANQGSEA. CDR3 loop: CSVAFWRGGSDTQYF. CDR3 in DNA: TGCAGCGTTGCTTTTTGGCGGGGGGGCTCAGATACGCAGTATTTT.

This clonotype showed up just a few times. CDR3 coding DNA: TGCGCCAGCAGCCAACCTGGGCAAAACTATGGCTACACCTTC. This codes for CASSQPGQNYGYTF. The chain employs TRBV4-1 and TRBJ1-2, with D hard to call. Germline CDR1 reads MGHRA; CDR2 reads YSYEKL. The CDR3 has 14 residues. V lost 2 bases and J 2 bases, leaving 9 bases between the germline ends.

This clonotype was counted a few times. This chain joins TRBV7-2 and TRBJ1-1; 7 nucleotides line up with TRBD1. V lost 0 bases to trimming and J lost 3 bases; unmatched junction nucleotides: 7. This CDR3 spans 16 amino acids. CDR1 and CDR2 (germline): SGHTA, FQGNSA. DNA of the CDR3: TGTGCCAGCAGCTTAGCTTTGACAGGGCGGTACACTGAAGCTTTCTTT. Its translation is CASSLALTGRYTEAFF.

There are a few counts of this clonotype. The chain uses TRBV2 and TRBJ2-3; tentative D call: TRBD1 (5 bases). Deletions cut 7 bases from V and 1 base from J, with 18 bases between. CDR1 SNHLY and CDR2 FYNNEI come from the germline V gene. The CDR3 has 16 residues. The CDR3 coding sequence is TGTGCCAGCATTCTCCGCAGGGATGGTGGCACAGATACGCAGTATTTT. It is translated as CASILRRDGGTDTQYF.

This clonotype was seen more than once but under ten times. J is TRBJ2-3 and V is TRBV11-1; 9 bases match TRBD2. The CDR3 sequence is 16 residues long. Germline V gene data show CDR1 as SGHAT and CDR2 as FQDESV (reference sequence). V gave up 0 bases and J gave up 4 bases; unmatched junction bases: 5. The CDR3 protein is CASSLAISGGADTQYF. DNA for the CDR3: TGTGCCAGCAGCTTAGCAATTAGCGGGGGTGCAGATACGCAGTATTTT.

This clonotype was detected only once. This sequence may be a read error, since a much larger clone differs from it by one base. The chain has TRBV27 and TRBJ2-7; D not resolved. This CDR3 spans 15 amino acids. The V gene's germline CDR1 is MNHEY and CDR2 SMNVEV (reference sequence). CDR3 amino acids: CASSPLSHGSYKQYF. DNA for the CDR3: TGTGCCAGCAGTCCCCTCAGCCACGGATCCTACAAGCAGTACTTC.

In this sample, this clonotype turned up many times. The rearrangement joins TRBV25-1 to TRBJ2-7; the D gene is possibly TRBD2 (5 bases). Germline assignment: CDR1 MGHDK and CDR2 SYGVNS. This CDR3 spans 14 amino acids. V was shortened by 3 bases and J by 5 bases, with 14 bases between the two germline ends. CDR3: CASSESITRDEQYF. Written as DNA, the CDR3 is TGTGCCAGCAGTGAGTCGATAACGAGGGACGAGCAGTACTTC.

This clonotype has a handful of counts. The gene calls are TRBV7-2 and TRBJ2-3; 7 bases fit TRBD1. Looked up from germline, CDR1 is SGHTA and CDR2 is FQGNSA. V dropped 3 bases and J dropped 4; count of bases not matched to a gene: 4. The CDR3 runs to 14 residues. CDR3 DNA: TGTGCCAGCAGCTTCGACAGGGCTGCAGATACGCAGTATTTT. It yields the protein CASSFDRAADTQYF.

V gene TRBV18 combines with J gene TRBJ2-3; D is ambiguous. Germline CDR1 KGHSH, CDR2 LQKENI. This CDR3 spans 16 amino acids. With 1 base removed from V and 4 bases from J, the gap between germline ends came to 15 bases. CDR3 residues: CASSPLTQNQADTQYF. The CDR3 DNA sequence: TGTGCCAGCTCACCACTTACACAGAACCAAGCAGATACGCAGTATTTT. Together with reference TRBV18 and TRBJ2-3, the CDR3 gives the full variable domain: NAGVMQNPRHLVRRRGQEARLRCSPMKGHSHVYWYRQLPEEGLKFMVYLQKENIIDESGMPKERFSAEFPKEGPSILRIQQVVRGDSAAYFCASSPLTQNQADTQYFGPGTRLTVL.